The rows below give T cell receptor beta chains drawn from one sample of a study of OX40 agonist ivuxolimab in advanced cancers. Measured with immunoSEQ multiplex PCR; TCRdb has only the in-frame clones, and not every one. Among about 32,000 clones listed, roughly 89% were seen once. Sequenced material: CD4+ or CD8+ T cells sorted from blood, taken in a trial of the OX40 agonist ivuxolimab. These receptor sequences come from an adult with an advanced solid tumor such as melanoma, head and neck, liver or kidney cancer. Both conserved end residues are part of each CDR3. D genes are given only for firm matches. Clone size, where shown, is once, few, many, or a class for clones that have expanded.

J gene: TRBJ2-3; clone size: -; D gene: -; V gene: TRBV5-8; CDR3 protein: CASSLVESGLSSDTQYF; CDR3 DNA: TGTGCCAGCAGTTTGGTTGAGAGTGGACTATCATCAGATACGCAGTATTTT
J gene: TRBJ2-2; clone size: -; D gene: TRBD2; V gene: TRBV2; CDR3 protein: CASSEHSGRNTGELFF; CDR3 DNA: TGTGCCAGCAGTGAACATAGCGGGAGGAACACCGGGGAGCTGTTTTTT
J gene: TRBJ1-1; clone size: -; D gene: -; V gene: TRBV19; CDR3 protein: CASSFYSTEAFF; CDR3 DNA: TGTGCCAGTAGTTTTTACAGCACTGAAGCTTTCTTT
J gene: TRBJ2-7; clone size: -; D gene: -; V gene: TRBV7-9; CDR3 protein: CASSLAGTAYEQYF; CDR3 DNA: TGTGCCAGCAGCTTAGCAGGGACGGCCTACGAGCAGTACTTC
J gene: TRBJ1-6; clone size: -; D gene: -; V gene: TRBV5-6; CDR3 protein: CASSSLASPLHF; CDR3 DNA: TGTGCCAGCAGCTCCCTGGCCTCACCCCTCCACTTT
J gene: TRBJ2-5; clone size: -; D gene: -; V gene: TRBV7-8; CDR3 protein: CASSLGEETQYF; CDR3 DNA: TGTGCCAGCAGCTTAGGGGAAGAGACCCAGTACTTC
J gene: TRBJ2-1; clone size: -; D gene: TRBD2; V gene: TRBV29-1; CDR3 protein: CSVPGGGGRPYNEQFF; CDR3 DNA: TGCAGCGTCCCCGGGGGGGGCGGGAGACCCTACAATGAGCAGTTCTTC
J gene: TRBJ2-1; clone size: -; D gene: TRBD2; V gene: TRBV7-9; CDR3 protein: CASSLVGGGRNEQFF; CDR3 DNA: TGTGCCAGCAGCTTAGTTGGCGGGGGGCGGAATGAGCAGTTCTTC
J gene: TRBJ2-2; clone size: -; D gene: TRBD2; V gene: TRBV19; CDR3 protein: CASSITIVAGVTGELFF; CDR3 DNA: TGTGCCAGTAGTATAACCATAGTAGCGGGAGTTACCGGGGAGCTGTTTTTT
J gene: TRBJ2-2; clone size: -; D gene: -; V gene: TRBV11-2; CDR3 protein: CASIPNTGELFF; CDR3 DNA: TGTGCCAGCATCCCCAACACCGGGGAGCTGTTTTTT
J gene: TRBJ2-7; clone size: -; D gene: -; V gene: TRBV14; CDR3 protein: CASSQGYEQYF; CDR3 DNA: TGTGCCAGCAGCCAAGGGTACGAGCAGTACTTC
J gene: TRBJ1-1; clone size: -; D gene: -; V gene: TRBV6-4; CDR3 protein: CASSESLNTEAFF; CDR3 DNA: TGTGCCAGCAGTGAATCCTTGAACACTGAAGCTTTCTTT
J gene: TRBJ2-1; clone size: few; D gene: TRBD2; V gene: TRBV9; CDR3 protein: CASSPSGRAYYNEQFF; CDR3 DNA: TGTGCCAGCAGCCCGTCCGGGAGGGCCTACTACAATGAGCAGTTCTTC
J gene: TRBJ2-5; clone size: -; D gene: -; V gene: TRBV5-4; CDR3 protein: CASSLVANQETQYF; CDR3 DNA: TGTGCCAGCAGCTTGGTAGCGAATCAAGAGACCCAGTACTTC
J gene: TRBJ2-5; clone size: -; D gene: TRBD1; V gene: TRBV7-8; CDR3 protein: CASSLQGASEEEETQYF; CDR3 DNA: TGTGCCAGCAGCCTACAGGGGGCTTCGGAGGAAGAAGAGACCCAGTACTTC
J gene: TRBJ2-7; clone size: -; D gene: TRBD2; V gene: TRBV7-9; CDR3 protein: CASSLTLAGGITYEQYF; CDR3 DNA: TGTGCCAGCAGCTTAACACTAGCGGGAGGGATTACCTACGAGCAGTACTTC
J gene: TRBJ1-1; clone size: -; D gene: -; V gene: TRBV9; CDR3 protein: CASSEGLYTEAFF; CDR3 DNA: TGTGCCAGCAGCGAAGGACTCTACACTGAAGCTTTCTTT
J gene: TRBJ2-7; clone size: -; D gene: -; V gene: TRBV27; CDR3 protein: CASSLEEPGPWSHEQYF; CDR3 DNA: TGTGCCAGCAGTTTAGAAGAACCGGGACCATGGTCCCACGAGCAGTACTTC
J gene: TRBJ2-2; clone size: -; D gene: TRBD2; V gene: TRBV9; CDR3 protein: CASSAAPPGTSAFTGELFF; CDR3 DNA: TGTGCCAGCAGCGCGGCCCCCCCCGGGACTAGCGCCTTCACCGGGGAGCTGTTTTTT
J gene: TRBJ2-3; clone size: -; D gene: -; V gene: TRBV9; CDR3 protein: CASSAFYTDTQYF; CDR3 DNA: TGTGCCAGCAGCGCCTTCTACACAGATACGCAGTATTTT
J gene: TRBJ2-5; clone size: -; D gene: -; V gene: TRBV4-1; CDR3 protein: CASSHSGSGWETQYF; CDR3 DNA: TGCGCCAGCAGCCATTCCGGATCGGGATGGGAGACCCAGTACTTC
J gene: TRBJ1-6; clone size: large; D gene: -; V gene: TRBV6-5; CDR3 protein: CASSYGGPLNSPLHF; CDR3 DNA: TGTGCCAGCAGTTACGGGGGGCCCCTAAATTCACCCCTCCACTTT
J gene: TRBJ2-7; clone size: -; D gene: TRBD1; V gene: TRBV6-1; CDR3 protein: CASSAETGAPSEQYF; CDR3 DNA: TGTGCCAGCAGTGCTGAAACAGGGGCCCCTAGCGAGCAGTACTTC
J gene: TRBJ1-5; clone size: -; D gene: -; V gene: TRBV2; CDR3 protein: CASSEFRDGADQPQHF; CDR3 DNA: TGTGCCAGCAGTGAATTTAGGGACGGCGCCGATCAGCCCCAGCATTTT
J gene: TRBJ1-2; clone size: -; D gene: TRBD1; V gene: TRBV9; CDR3 protein: CASSSTGTGGGGYTF; CDR3 DNA: TGTGCCAGCAGCTCAACCGGGACAGGGGGAGGTGGCTACACCTTC
J gene: TRBJ2-7; clone size: -; D gene: TRBD2; V gene: TRBV11-2; CDR3 protein: CASSHSSGGVEEQYF; CDR3 DNA: TGTGCCAGCAGTCACTCTAGCGGGGGGGTTGAGGAGCAGTACTTC
J gene: TRBJ2-3; clone size: -; D gene: TRBD1; V gene: TRBV4-2; CDR3 protein: CASSQAEWGQGMADTQYF; CDR3 DNA: TGTGCCAGCAGCCAAGCAGAGTGGGGACAGGGGATGGCAGATACGCAGTATTTT
J gene: TRBJ2-6; clone size: -; D gene: -; V gene: TRBV7-9; CDR3 protein: CASSSTRTDLSGANVLTF; CDR3 DNA: TGTGCCAGCAGCTCTACCCGGACGGACCTCTCTGGGGCCAACGTCCTGACTTTC
J gene: TRBJ1-4; clone size: -; D gene: -; V gene: TRBV27; CDR3 protein: CASSFASTNEKLFF; CDR3 DNA: TGTGCCAGCAGTTTCGCGTCAACTAATGAAAAACTGTTTTTT
J gene: TRBJ2-2; clone size: -; D gene: -; V gene: TRBV4-1; CDR3 protein: CASSQDLVNTGELFF; CDR3 DNA: TGCGCCAGCAGCCAAGATCTGGTGAACACCGGGGAGCTGTTTTTT
J gene: TRBJ1-1; clone size: -; D gene: -; V gene: TRBV19; CDR3 protein: CASSLGRRVDTEAFF; CDR3 DNA: TGTGCCAGTAGTCTTGGCCGGAGGGTGGACACTGAAGCTTTCTTT
J gene: TRBJ2-1; clone size: -; D gene: -; V gene: TRBV27; CDR3 protein: CASSTGSGEQFF; CDR3 DNA: TGTGCCAGCAGCACAGGGTCGGGTGAGCAGTTCTTC
J gene: TRBJ2-3; clone size: -; D gene: TRBD2; V gene: TRBV6-4; CDR3 protein: CASRATSGEDTQYF; CDR3 DNA: TGTGCCAGCAGGGCGACTAGCGGGGAAGATACGCAGTATTTT
J gene: TRBJ2-2; clone size: -; D gene: -; V gene: TRBV29-1; CDR3 protein: CSVEVVGGELFF; CDR3 DNA: TGCAGCGTTGAAGTCGTGGGCGGGGAGCTGTTTTTT
J gene: TRBJ1-1; clone size: -; D gene: -; V gene: TRBV30; CDR3 protein: CAWTSWDMNTEAFF; CDR3 DNA: TGTGCCTGGACATCTTGGGATATGAACACTGAAGCTTTCTTT
J gene: TRBJ1-2; clone size: -; D gene: TRBD1; V gene: TRBV2; CDR3 protein: CANQGAGGYTF; CDR3 DNA: TGTGCCAACCAGGGGGCGGGCGGCTACACCTTC
J gene: TRBJ2-7; clone size: -; D gene: -; V gene: TRBV19; CDR3 protein: CASSPFGGETYEQYF; CDR3 DNA: TGTGCCAGTAGTCCGTTCGGAGGAGAGACCTACGAGCAGTACTTC
J gene: TRBJ1-2; clone size: -; D gene: -; V gene: TRBV7-9; CDR3 protein: CASRSQEDGDYGYTF; CDR3 DNA: TGTGCCAGCAGGTCCCAGGAGGATGGCGACTATGGCTACACCTTC
J gene: TRBJ2-5; clone size: -; D gene: TRBD2; V gene: TRBV30; CDR3 protein: CAWSVLAGQETQYF; CDR3 DNA: TGTGCCTGGAGTGTACTAGCGGGGCAAGAGACCCAGTACTTC
J gene: TRBJ1-1; clone size: -; D gene: TRBD1; V gene: TRBV9; CDR3 protein: CASSGTGDTEAFF; CDR3 DNA: TGTGCCAGCAGCGGGACAGGGGACACTGAAGCTTTCTTT
J gene: TRBJ2-3; clone size: -; D gene: TRBD2; V gene: TRBV10-1; CDR3 protein: CASSDHRLAGVPGGTDTQYF; CDR3 DNA: TGCGCCAGCAGTGACCATAGGCTAGCGGGAGTCCCCGGCGGGACGGATACGCAGTATTTT
J gene: TRBJ2-1; clone size: -; D gene: -; V gene: TRBV14; CDR3 protein: CASSQDYEQFF; CDR3 DNA: TGTGCCAGCAGCCAAGATTATGAGCAGTTCTTC
J gene: TRBJ2-7; clone size: -; D gene: -; V gene: TRBV7-9; CDR3 protein: CASSLSGSRNEQYF; CDR3 DNA: TGTGCCAGCAGCTTGTCCGGGAGCCGAAACGAGCAGTACTTC
J gene: TRBJ2-7; clone size: -; D gene: -; V gene: TRBV28; CDR3 protein: CATTPGIYSYEQYF; CDR3 DNA: TGTGCCACAACCCCCGGGATCTACTCCTACGAGCAGTACTTC
J gene: TRBJ2-2; clone size: -; D gene: -; V gene: TRBV7-6; CDR3 protein: CASIYTEPSGELFF; CDR3 DNA: TGTGCCAGCATTTATACGGAGCCGAGCGGGGAGCTGTTTTTT
J gene: TRBJ2-7; clone size: once; D gene: TRBD1; V gene: TRBV27; CDR3 protein: CASSITGQGNYEQYF; CDR3 DNA: TGTGCCAGCAGTATTACGGGACAGGGGAACTACGAGCAGTACTTC
J gene: TRBJ2-1; clone size: -; D gene: -; V gene: TRBV28; CDR3 protein: CASSFVLEQFF; CDR3 DNA: TGTGCCAGCAGTTTTGTACTTGAGCAGTTCTTC
J gene: TRBJ2-7; clone size: -; D gene: -; V gene: TRBV19; CDR3 protein: CASSPRFRKTQYF; CDR3 DNA: TGTGCCAGTAGTCCCCGGTTCAGGAAAACCCAGTACTTC
J gene: TRBJ2-7; clone size: -; D gene: -; V gene: TRBV9; CDR3 protein: CASSVGRQPNVYEQYF; CDR3 DNA: TGTGCCAGCAGCGTAGGAAGACAGCCAAATGTCTACGAGCAGTACTTC
J gene: TRBJ2-1; clone size: once; D gene: -; V gene: TRBV29-1; CDR3 protein: CSVEDPQDGSNSYNEQFF; CDR3 DNA: TGCAGCGTTGAAGATCCCCAGGACGGGTCTAACTCCTACAATGAGCAGTTCTTC